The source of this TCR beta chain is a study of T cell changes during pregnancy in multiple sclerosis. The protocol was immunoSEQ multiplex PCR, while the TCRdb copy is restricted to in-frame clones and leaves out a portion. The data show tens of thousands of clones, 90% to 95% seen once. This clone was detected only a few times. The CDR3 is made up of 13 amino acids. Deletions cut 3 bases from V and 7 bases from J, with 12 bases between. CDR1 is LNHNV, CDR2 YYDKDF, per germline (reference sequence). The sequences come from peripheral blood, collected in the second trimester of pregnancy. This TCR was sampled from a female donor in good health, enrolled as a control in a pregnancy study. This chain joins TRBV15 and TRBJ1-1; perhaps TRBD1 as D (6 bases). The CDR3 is CATSRETGFEAFF. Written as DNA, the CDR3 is TGTGCCACCAGCAGGGAAACAGGGTTTGAAGCTTTCTTT.